Listed below are T cell receptor beta chains from one sample, sequenced in a study of cytomegalovirus exposure and HLA in healthy donors. Produced via immunoSEQ multiplex PCR; TCRdb's table is partial and in-frame only. The table records 180,000 or so clones, about 79% of them present only once. The specimen was PBMCs. The receptors derive from a man between 18 and 35 years old in good health and CMV-seronegative. Each CDR3 is given with its conserved first and last residue. The D gene is left open where the match is weak. A row's size may be missing; if present it is once, few, many or a size class.

CDR3 DNA: TGTGCCAGCAGCTTGGCCCCTAGCGGGGGCTACGAGCAGTACTTC
CDR3 protein: CASSLAPSGGYEQYF
D gene: TRBD2
J gene: TRBJ2-7
CDR3 length: 15
clone size: few
V gene: TRBV5-6

CDR3 DNA: TGTGCCAGCAGCGTAGTGGGGGGCTCCTACAATGAGCAGTTCTTC
CDR3 protein: CASSVVGGSYNEQFF
D gene: .
J gene: TRBJ2-1
CDR3 length: 15
clone size: .
V gene: TRBV9

CDR3 DNA: TGTGCCAGCAGTGTCCCGGGACAGGGTGGCGGGGAGCTGTTTTTT
CDR3 protein: CASSVPGQGGGELFF
D gene: TRBD1
J gene: TRBJ2-2
CDR3 length: 15
clone size: .
V gene: TRBV28

CDR3 DNA: TGTGCCAGCAGCTTAGGGGGGGGACTAGCGGGAGATACGCAGTATTTT
CDR3 protein: CASSLGGGLAGDTQYF
D gene: TRBD2
J gene: TRBJ2-3
CDR3 length: 16
clone size: once
V gene: TRBV7-6

CDR3 DNA: TGTGCCAGCAGTGAAAATTCGTGGGGCCGCAGGGAACGCACTGAAGCTTTCTTT
CDR3 protein: CASSENSWGRRERTEAFF
D gene: .
J gene: TRBJ1-1
CDR3 length: 18
clone size: .
V gene: TRBV6-1

CDR3 DNA: TGTGCCAGTAGGCCCGGGACGGGGAGGCATGGCTACACCTTC
CDR3 protein: CASRPGTGRHGYTF
D gene: .
J gene: TRBJ1-2
CDR3 length: 14
clone size: few
V gene: TRBV19

CDR3 DNA: TGTGCCAGCAGCTCAGACAGGGACTATGGCTACACCTTC
CDR3 protein: CASSSDRDYGYTF
D gene: TRBD1
J gene: TRBJ1-2
CDR3 length: 13
clone size: once
V gene: TRBV11-2

CDR3 DNA: TGTGCCAGCAGCCCGGGACTTCTCAATGAGCAGTTCTTC
CDR3 protein: CASSPGLLNEQFF
D gene: .
J gene: TRBJ2-1
CDR3 length: 13
clone size: few
V gene: TRBV7-9

CDR3 DNA: TGTGCCAGCATACTCGGGGGGGGGTCAGACTCTGGGGCCAACGTCCTGACTTTC
CDR3 protein: CASILGGGSDSGANVLTF
D gene: TRBD2
J gene: TRBJ2-6
CDR3 length: 18
clone size: few
V gene: TRBV25-1

CDR3 DNA: TGTGCCAGCAATGCGTTACGGGGGGGTGAGCAGTTCTTC
CDR3 protein: CASNALRGGEQFF
D gene: TRBD2
J gene: TRBJ2-1
CDR3 length: 13
clone size: .
V gene: TRBV27

CDR3 DNA: TGTGCCAGCACCCCAAACCGGGGGGCGAATAATTCACCCCTCCACTTT
CDR3 protein: CASTPNRGANNSPLHF
D gene: .
J gene: TRBJ1-6
CDR3 length: 16
clone size: .
V gene: TRBV28

CDR3 DNA: TGTGCCAGCAGCCGGACAGGGTTCAATCAGCCCCAGCATTTT
CDR3 protein: CASSRTGFNQPQHF
D gene: TRBD1
J gene: TRBJ1-5
CDR3 length: 14
clone size: few
V gene: TRBV6-5

CDR3 DNA: TGTGCCAGCAGTGTTGCCGGGACAGGGTCCACTGAAGCTTTCTTT
CDR3 protein: CASSVAGTGSTEAFF
D gene: TRBD1
J gene: TRBJ1-1
CDR3 length: 15
clone size: few
V gene: TRBV25-1

CDR3 DNA: TGTGCCAGTAGTAGACAGTACCAAGAGACCCAGTACTTC
CDR3 protein: CASSRQYQETQYF
D gene: .
J gene: TRBJ2-5
CDR3 length: 13
clone size: .
V gene: TRBV19

CDR3 DNA: TGCGCCAGCAGCCCAAAGACAGGTAGCTCCTACGAGCAGTACTTC
CDR3 protein: CASSPKTGSSYEQYF
D gene: .
J gene: TRBJ2-7
CDR3 length: 15
clone size: .
V gene: TRBV5-1